The 27 T cell receptor beta chains given below trace back to one sample, sequenced in a study of cytomegalovirus exposure and HLA in healthy donors. Libraries were prepared by immunoSEQ multiplex PCR; TCRdb keeps only in-frame clonotypes and omits some of them. The sample holds around 71,000 clones, roughly 94% seen once. Sequencing was performed on PBMCs. These receptors were obtained from a man between 18 and 29 years old in good health and CMV-seropositive.

The rearrangement joins TRBV5-1 to TRBJ2-7, with D possibly being TRBD2 (7 bases). CDR3 size: 15 residues. Trimming removed 0 bases at V and 3 bases at J, with 13 bases between. Germline CDR1 and CDR2: SGHRS and YFSETQ. This CDR3 is CASSLGGGSNYEQYF. CDR3 DNA sequence: TGCGCCAGCAGCTTGGGGGGGGGCTCCAACTACGAGCAGTACTTC.

The chain is built from TRBV6-5 and TRBJ2-7; TRBD2 might be the D (5 bases). The CDR3 is made up of 14 amino acids. Germline lookup yields CDR1 MNHEY and CDR2 SVGAGI. V lost 5 bases to trimming and J lost 1 base, with 12 bases between them. Here the CDR3 DNA reads TGTGCCAGCAGTCTAACCGGGGAATCCTACGAGCAGTACTTC. It translates to CASSLTGESYEQYF.

The chain has TRBV14 and TRBJ2-3, with D possibly being TRBD2 (6 bases). Germline-derived CDR1 and CDR2 are SGHDN and FVKESK. V lost 4 bases to trimming and J lost 4 bases, with 15 bases between them. The CDR3 has 15 residues. This chain's CDR3 is CASSPQRARPDTQYF. In DNA, the CDR3 is TGTGCCAGCAGCCCCCAGCGGGCACGACCAGATACGCAGTATTTT.

This chain uses TRBV2 with TRBJ2-5; 12 bases fit TRBD2. The CDR3 sequence is 14 residues long. Germline CDR1 SNHLY, CDR2 FYNNEI. Unmatched junction bases numbered 8, after V lost 8 bases and J lost 7 bases. CDR3 residues: CASGRLAGVVTQYF. CDR3 in DNA: TGTGCCAGCGGCCGACTAGCGGGAGTAGTGACCCAGTACTTC. The variable domain in full, with the rest retrieved from reference TRBV2 and TRBJ2-5, is EPEVTQTPSHQVTQMGQEVILRCVPISNHLYFYWYRQILGQKVEFLVSFYNNEISEKSEIFDDQFSVERPDGSNFTLKIRSTKLEDSAMYFCASGRLAGVVTQYFGPGTRLLVL.

The V call is TRBV5-1, the J call TRBJ2-1, with 10 nucleotides matching TRBD1. The junction had 4 bases not matched to a gene; V was cut back by 2 bases and J by 8 bases. CDR3 size: 14 residues. Germline-derived CDR1 and CDR2 are SGHRS and YFSETQ. CDR3 nucleotides: TGCGCCAGCAGCTTTCGACAGGGGGCCGATGAGCAGTTCTTC. This codes for CASSFRQGADEQFF.

V is TRBV29-1 and J is TRBJ2-1, with 7 bases aligning to TRBD2. V lost 3 bases to trimming and J lost 7 bases; unmatched junction nucleotides: 6. Per germline, CDR1 SQVTM and CDR2 ANQGSEA. This CDR3 spans 13 amino acids. This CDR3 is CSVEPSGKNEQFF. In nucleotides, the CDR3 is TGCAGCGTTGAGCCTAGCGGCAAAAATGAGCAGTTCTTC.

This clone was seen a single time. The rearrangement joins TRBV2 to TRBJ1-2; no definite D call. Germline V gives CDR1 SNHLY, CDR2 FYNNEI. The CDR3 sequence is 13 residues long. V was shortened by 6 bases and J by 2 bases, with 10 bases between the two germline ends. The CDR3: CASREAGNYGYTF. CDR3 nucleotides: TGTGCCAGCAGGGAGGCTGGGAACTATGGCTACACCTTC.

This rearrangement joins TRBV18 to TRBJ1-2; D not resolved. The CDR3 runs to 12 residues. Germline V gene sequence: CDR1 KGHSH, CDR2 LQKENI. Trimming removed 1 base at V and 6 bases at J, with 6 bases between. As DNA, the CDR3 is TGTGCCAGCTCACCACTCGGGGATGGCTACACCTTC. It translates to CASSPLGDGYTF. Together with reference TRBV18 and TRBJ1-2, the CDR3 gives the full variable domain: NAGVMQNPRHLVRRRGQEARLRCSPMKGHSHVYWYRQLPEEGLKFMVYLQKENIIDESGMPKERFSAEFPKEGPSILRIQQVVRGDSAAYFCASSPLGDGYTFGSGTRLTVV.

V gene TRBV6-5 combines with J gene TRBJ2-7; 9 nucleotides line up with TRBD2. The CDR3 totals 15 residues. After removal of 5 bases from V and 4 bases from J, the junction contained 9 bases not matched to a gene. The germline gives CDR1 MNHEY, CDR2 SVGAGI. DNA for the CDR3: TGTGCCAGCAGTAGACCAGCGGGAGGTAAATACGAGCAGTACTTC. Its translation is CASSRPAGGKYEQYF.

This clone appeared a few times. The rearrangement links TRBV4-1 to TRBJ2-7, with a weak D call TRBD2 (6 bases). The CDR3 is made up of 15 amino acids. Germline V gene lookup returns CDR1 MGHRA and CDR2 YSYEKL. Trimming cost V 0 bases and J 3 bases, with 12 bases left between them. DNA for the CDR3: TGCGCCAGCAGCCAAGATCTGCGAGCGGGCTACGAGCAGTACTTC. It translates to CASSQDLRAGYEQYF.

This clone has only one observation. CDR3 residues: CASSYSRYTGELFF. CDR3 DNA sequence: TGTGCCAGCAGTTACTCTCGTTACACCGGGGAGCTGTTTTTT. The chain links TRBV6-5 to TRBJ2-2; D remains unclear. This CDR3 region has 14 residues. The ends were cut back, 0 bases at V and 3 bases at J, with 5 bases in the middle. Per the germline V gene, CDR1 is MNHEY and CDR2 is SVGAGI.

The chain employs TRBV19 and TRBJ2-5, with TRBD1 identical over 7 bases. Germline trimming cut 6 bases from V and 2 bases from J; bases unmatched to any gene: 12. In germline, CDR1 is LNHDA, CDR2 SQIVND (reference sequence). This CDR3 contains 16 residues. The CDR3 DNA is TGTGCCAGTAGCCTTGGACAGGCGCCATATCAAGAGACCCAGTACTTC. This codes for CASSLGQAPYQETQYF. Looking up the rest from reference TRBV19 and TRBJ2-5 gives the full variable domain: DGGITQSPKYLFRKEGQNVTLSCEQNLNHDAMYWYRQDPGQGLRLIYYSQIVNDFQKGDIAEGYSVSREKKESFPLTVTSAQKNPTAFYLCASSLGQAPYQETQYFGPGTRLLVL.

V is TRBV29-1 and J is TRBJ2-7; perhaps TRBD2 as D (6 bases). CDR1 and CDR2 (germline): SQVTM, ANQGSEA. CDR3 length equals 12 residues. The V gene lost 4 bases and the J gene lost 7 bases, with 14 bases spanning the gap. The CDR3 is CSVVVTGDEQYF. CDR3 DNA: TGCAGCGTTGTGGTTACGGGGGATGAGCAGTACTTC.

This rearrangement joins TRBV7-2 to TRBJ2-5; 9 bases match TRBD1. This CDR3 comprises 14 residues. Trimming removed 4 bases from V and 4 bases from J; junction bases left unmatched: 4. The germline CDR1 and CDR2 sequences are SGHTA and FQGNSA. The CDR3 here is CASSSPDRGETQYF. As DNA, the CDR3 is TGTGCCAGCAGCTCCCCGGACAGGGGAGAGACCCAGTACTTC.

The rearrangement uses TRBV5-1 and TRBJ1-4, with D uncertain. From germline, CDR1 is SGHRS and CDR2 YFSETQ. V was pared by 0 bases and J by 5 bases, with 8 bases between. CDR3 length equals 14 residues. The CDR3 reads CASSLDSPNEKLFF. CDR3 nucleotides: TGCGCCAGCAGCTTGGACAGTCCGAATGAAAAACTGTTTTTT.

This chain connects TRBV5-1 to TRBJ2-2; a possible D gene is TRBD2 (6 bases). V was clipped by 4 bases and J by 5 bases, with 12 bases between them. The CDR3 sequence is 14 residues long. Germline-derived CDR1 and CDR2 are SGHRS and YFSETQ. The CDR3 here is CASSGLGGTGELFF. The CDR3 nucleotides are TGCGCCAGCAGCGGACTCGGGGGAACCGGGGAGCTGTTTTTT.

The V call is TRBV6-1, the J call TRBJ1-1; 8 bases agree with TRBD1. Per germline, CDR1 MNHNS and CDR2 SASEGT. J was trimmed by 5 bases and V by 2 bases; bases with no gene match: 7. This CDR3 region has 15 residues. CDR3 amino acids: CASSERGQAGTEAFF. The CDR3 DNA is TGTGCCAGCAGTGAACGGGGACAGGCGGGGACTGAAGCTTTCTTT.

The count of this clone is one. The chain joins TRBV30 to TRBJ2-2, with 7 nucleotides matching TRBD1. Germline trimming cut 8 bases from V and 6 bases from J; bases unmatched to any gene: 15. The CDR3 contains 15 residues. CDR1 is GTSNPN and CDR2 is SVGIG in the germline V gene (reference sequence). The CDR3 is CARDNRGGFAGELFF. The CDR3 DNA follows: TGTGCCCGTGATAACAGGGGCGGCTTTGCCGGGGAGCTGTTTTTT.

This chain uses TRBV4-1 with TRBJ2-1, with a weak D call TRBD2 (6 bases). Germline V gene data show CDR1 as MGHRA and CDR2 as YSYEKL. This CDR3 region has 15 residues. Deletions cut 0 bases from V and 0 bases from J, with 6 bases between. The CDR3 here is CASSQEGGSYNEQFF. The CDR3 DNA is TGCGCCAGCAGCCAAGAGGGGGGCTCCTACAATGAGCAGTTCTTC.

The rearrangement joins TRBV18 to TRBJ2-7, with D possibly matching TRBD1 (6 bases). The CDR3 spans 14 residues. Trimming shortened V by 6 bases and J by 4 bases, and 16 bases separated the two germline ends. CDR1 is KGHSH, CDR2 LQKENI, per germline. CDR3 DNA: TGTGCCAGCTCGCCAGAAGAAGGACAGTACGAGCAGTACTTC. This gives the protein CASSPEEGQYEQYF.

The rearrangement links TRBV20-1 to TRBJ2-5; no firm D call. The ends were cut back, 7 bases at V and 5 bases at J, with 11 bases in the middle. In germline, CDR1 is DFQATT, CDR2 SNEGSKA (reference sequence). The length of the CDR3 is 11 residues. The CDR3 here is CSVPAGETQYF. The CDR3 DNA reads as TGCAGTGTCCCGGCCGGGGAGACCCAGTACTTC.

V is TRBV9 and J is TRBJ2-1; 7 bases match TRBD2. With V trimmed by 2 bases and J by 2 bases, 7 bases remained unmatched. Germline V gene lookup returns CDR1 SGDLS and CDR2 YYNGEE. The CDR3 totals 16 residues. The CDR3 reads CASSVGSGFTYNEQFF. The DNA of the CDR3 is TGTGCCAGCAGCGTTGGTAGCGGGTTCACCTACAATGAGCAGTTCTTC.

This rearrangement joins TRBV6-8 to TRBJ2-5, with TRBD1 as a possible D gene (7 bases). This CDR3 is 17 amino acids long. The germline V gene has CDR1 MNHGY and CDR2 SAAAGT. V was trimmed by 0 bases and J by 7 bases, leaving 21 bases between them. The CDR3 loop reads CASSYSRTGRPGGTQYF. The DNA of the CDR3 is TGTGCCAGCAGTTACTCCCGAACAGGGAGGCCAGGGGGGACCCAGTACTTC.

This rearrangement joins TRBV7-6 to TRBJ2-7; possibly TRBD2 for D (5 bases). This CDR3 is built from 13 residues. CDR1 is SGHVS, CDR2 FNYEAQ, per germline. Trimming pared 4 bases from V and 4 bases from J, leaving 11 bases between. The CDR3 spells CASSSSGPYEQYF. CDR3 DNA: TGTGCCAGCAGCTCCAGCGGACCATACGAGCAGTACTTC.

The rearrangement uses TRBV9 and TRBJ2-2; D possibly corresponds to TRBD2 (7 bases). Trimming removed 7 bases from V and 6 bases from J, with 19 bases in between. From germline, CDR1 is SGDLS and CDR2 YYNGEE. The CDR3 length is 15 residues. CDR3 nucleotide sequence: TGTGCCAGCCCCCGGGGGCGGGAGACACCCGGGGAGCTGTTTTTT. It yields the protein CASPRGRETPGELFF.

The chain has TRBV28 and TRBJ2-7; 8 nucleotides agree with TRBD2. CDR1 is MDHEN, CDR2 SYDVKM, per germline. The CDR3 is 14 amino acids. Trimming at V came to 6 bases and at J to 6 bases, leaving 10 bases not matched to a gene. CDR3 nucleotides: TGTGCCAGCAGCACTACCGGGAGGGCCCTCGAGCAGTACTTC. Protein: CASSTTGRALEQYF.

The chain employs TRBV5-5 and TRBJ2-1, with D perhaps TRBD1 (6 bases). The V gene lost 1 base and the J gene lost 6 bases, with 14 bases spanning the gap. The germline gives CDR1 SGHKS, CDR2 YYEKEE (reference sequence). The CDR3 sequence is 15 residues long. DNA of the CDR3: TGTGCCAGCAGCTTGACAGGGTTCGCCGGCAATGAGCAGTTCTTC. It is translated as CASSLTGFAGNEQFF. The full variable domain, its missing parts supplied by reference TRBV5-5 and TRBJ2-1, is DAGVTQSPTHLIKTRGQQVTLRCSPISGHKSVSWYQQVLGQGPQFIFQYYEKEERGRGNFPDRFSARQFPNYSSELNVNALLLGDSALYLCASSLTGFAGNEQFFGPGTRLTVL.